What follows are 22 T cell receptor beta chains derived from one specimen sequenced in a study of blood T cell repertoires in COVID-19. TCRdb's table, derived via immunoSEQ multiplex PCR, lists solely in-frame clones and lacks some. The table lists approximately 470,000 clones, about 90% of them singletons, with 0.7% in the top ten. The sequenced sample consisted of PBMCs or T cells enriched from blood (not recorded which). All receptors derive from a woman under 30 who had recovered from COVID-19.

The rearrangement uses TRBV2 and TRBJ2-1, with 8 bases lining up with TRBD2. The CDR3 contains 15 residues. In germline, CDR1 is SNHLY, CDR2 FYNNEI. V trimming: 5 bases; J trimming: 2 bases; junction bases outside the gene matches: 5. The CDR3 DNA sequence: TGTGCCAGCAGTTCTAGCGGGCTCACCTACAATGAGCAGTTCTTC. Amino acids: CASSSSGLTYNEQFF.

V and J are TRBV28 and TRBJ1-2, with unresolved D. Germline assignment: CDR1 MDHEN and CDR2 SYDVKM. The V gene lost 5 bases and the J gene lost 7 bases, with 17 bases spanning the gap. The CDR3 loop spans 14 amino acids. DNA for the CDR3: TGTGCCAGCAGTCCGCAGGTTTCTTTAAGTGGCTACACCTTC. Protein product: CASSPQVSLSGYTF.

The chain employs TRBV5-1 and TRBJ2-7; D uncertain. V was pared by 0 bases and J by 7 bases, with 17 bases between. The CDR3 consists of 15 residues. Germline values: CDR1 SGHRS, CDR2 YFSETQ. The CDR3 DNA follows: TGCGCCAGCAGCTTGGGGCACACTTCGGCCGGGGAGCAGTACTTC. It translates to CASSLGHTSAGEQYF.

V and J are TRBV7-9 and TRBJ1-1; D remains unclear. V dropped 1 base and J dropped 6 bases, with 12 bases sitting between them. Germline assignment: CDR1 SEHNR and CDR2 FQNEAQ (reference sequence). This CDR3 region has 14 residues. CDR3 in DNA: TGTGCCAGCAGCTTAGAATCGAGGGCAGCTGAAGCTTTCTTT. Residues: CASSLESRAAEAFF.

The table lists this clone with a few counts. This rearrangement joins TRBV3-1 (or the pseudogene TRBV3-2) to TRBJ1-2; D may be TRBD1 (5 bases). Deletions cut 0 bases from V and 9 bases from J, with 26 bases between. Germline loops: CDR1 LGHDT, CDR2 YNNKEL (reference sequence). The length of the CDR3 is 18 residues. This chain's CDR3 is CASSQDEIGPGLAGSYTF. CDR3 DNA: TGTGCCAGCAGCCAAGATGAGATAGGGCCAGGGCTGGCGGGGAGCTACACCTTC.

The chain is built from TRBV6-2 or TRBV6-3 and TRBJ2-2; perhaps TRBD1 as D (6 bases). CDR3 length: 16 residues. V was pared by 2 bases and J by 5 bases, with 15 bases between. The germline CDR1 and CDR2 sequences are MNHEY and SVGEGT. The chain's CDR3 is CASSYEAPGETGELFF. The CDR3 DNA reads TGTGCCAGCAGTTACGAGGCCCCAGGGGAAACCGGGGAGCTGTTTTTT.

J is TRBJ2-7 and V is TRBV20-1; 15 nucleotides match TRBD2. The CDR3 totals 19 residues. V lost 3 bases, J lost 4 bases, and 16 bases stayed unmatched. The V gene's germline CDR1 is DFQATT and CDR2 SNEGSKA (reference sequence). CDR3 region: CSASPQGLAGGAFGYEQYF. CDR3 nucleotides: TGCAGTGCTAGTCCCCAGGGACTAGCGGGGGGTGCTTTTGGATACGAGCAGTACTTC.

The chain couples TRBV3-1 (or the pseudogene TRBV3-2) to TRBJ2-7, with D tentatively TRBD1 (5 bases). CDR3 length: 12 residues. V was cut by 4 bases and J by 3 bases, with 7 bases left in between. Looked up from germline, CDR1 is LGHDT and CDR2 is YNNKEL (reference sequence). The CDR3 sequence: CASSPDSYEQYF. CDR3 nucleotides: TGTGCCAGCAGCCCTGACAGCTACGAGCAGTACTTC.

The chain recombines TRBV7-9 with TRBJ2-1; 8 bases match TRBD2. Trimming at V came to 5 bases and at J to 6 bases, leaving 6 bases not matched to a gene. This CDR3 spans 14 amino acids. Germline CDR1 reads SEHNR; CDR2 reads FQNEAQ (reference sequence). The CDR3, as DNA: TGTGCCAGCAGCCCCCCTAGCGGGCGCAATGAGCAGTTCTTC. Its protein is CASSPPSGRNEQFF.

This chain links TRBV27 with TRBJ1-2; maybe TRBD1 (6 bases). The CDR3 is made up of 15 amino acids. Trimming removed 6 bases at V and 8 bases at J, with 22 bases between. Germline V gene lookup returns CDR1 MNHEY and CDR2 SMNVEV (reference sequence). CDR3 region: CASRDRGGILGGYTF. The CDR3 DNA reads TGTGCCAGCAGGGATAGAGGGGGTATCCTGGGGGGCTACACCTTC.

This rearrangement joins TRBV5-6 to TRBJ2-2; TRBD1 aligns across 8 bases. The CDR3 is made up of 15 amino acids. The trim removed 0 bases at V and 3 bases at J, leaving 1 base unmatched. Germline V lookup: CDR1 SGHDT, CDR2 YYEEEE. The CDR3 spells CASSLGQGYTGELFF. In DNA form, the CDR3 reads TGTGCCAGCAGCTTGGGACAGGGGTACACCGGGGAGCTGTTTTTT.

The chain recombines TRBV29-1 with TRBJ2-3, with D unclear. Germline CDR1 SQVTM, CDR2 ANQGSEA. The length of the CDR3 is 13 residues. The ends were cut back, 4 bases at V and 2 bases at J, with 10 bases in the middle. The CDR3 DNA reads TGCAGCGTTGGACTCACGCTCACAGATACGCAGTATTTT. Amino acids: CSVGLTLTDTQYF.

This clone showed up just once. This chain links TRBV16 with TRBJ2-5; 11 nucleotides align to TRBD2. V lost 0 bases, J lost 1 base, and 16 bases stayed unmatched. CDR3 size: 21 residues. Germline V gene sequence: CDR1 KGHSY, CDR2 FQNENV. This CDR3 reads CASSQSRLAGGLNTLQETQYF. DNA of the CDR3: TGTGCCAGCAGCCAATCAAGGTTAGCGGGGGGGCTGAACACCCTCCAAGAGACCCAGTACTTC.

V and J are TRBV7-2 and TRBJ2-7; 7 bases map to TRBD1. Losses at the gene ends were 4 bases for V and 3 bases for J; bases not matched to a gene: 6. The germline CDR1 and CDR2 sequences are SGHTA and FQGNSA. The length of the CDR3 is 14 residues. CDR3 residues: CASSSRTGHYEQYF. The DNA of the CDR3 is TGTGCCAGCAGCTCCCGGACAGGCCACTACGAGCAGTACTTC.

The J gene is TRBJ2-7, the V gene TRBV6-2 or TRBV6-3, with D perhaps matching TRBD2 (7 bases). V was clipped by 4 bases and J by 1 base, with 14 bases between them. There are 15 residues in the CDR3. CDR1 is MNHEY, CDR2 SVGEGT, per germline. The CDR3 sequence: CASSSAGALSYEQYF. DNA for the CDR3: TGTGCCAGCAGTTCGGCGGGGGCGTTGTCCTACGAGCAGTACTTC.

The chain's CDR3 is CASSRVGTGTNYGYTF. In DNA form, the CDR3 reads TGTGCCAGCAGCCGGGTTGGGACAGGGACTAACTATGGCTACACCTTC. The gene calls are TRBV7-9 and TRBJ1-2; 9 bases fit TRBD1. Trimming at V came to 5 bases and at J to 0 bases, leaving 7 bases not matched to a gene. This CDR3 region has 16 residues. The germline CDR1 and CDR2 sequences are SEHNR and FQNEAQ (reference sequence).

J is TRBJ1-2 and V is TRBV24-1; 7 bases match TRBD1. J was trimmed by 1 base and V by 6 bases; bases with no gene match: 19. CDR1 is KGHDR and CDR2 is SFDVKD in the germline V gene. The CDR3 consists of 19 residues. The DNA for the CDR3 is TGTGCCACCAGTCTTAGGAAGACAGGGAATGGGGAATATAACTATGGCTACACCTTC. Its translation is CATSLRKTGNGEYNYGYTF.

This chain connects TRBV7-2 to TRBJ2-2; TRBD2 aligns across 8 bases. Per the germline V gene, CDR1 is SGHTA and CDR2 is FQGNSA. The CDR3 sequence is 15 residues long. The junction had 4 bases not matched to a gene; V was cut back by 3 bases and J by 4 bases. In DNA form, the CDR3 reads TGTGCCAGCAGCTTGCTAGCGGGTATCACCGGGGAGCTGTTTTTT. Residues: CASSLLAGITGELFF.

The chain links TRBV5-1 to TRBJ1-1; D remains unclear. The CDR3 runs to 13 residues. Trimming removed 5 bases from V and 1 base from J, with 9 bases in between. Germline lookup yields CDR1 SGHRS and CDR2 YFSETQ. CDR3 nucleotides: TGCGCCAGCAGTCGCTCGGGGAACACTGAAGCTTTCTTT. Protein product: CASSRSGNTEAFF. Drawing the rest from reference TRBV5-1 and TRBJ1-1, the complete variable domain is KAGVTQTPRYLIKTRGQQVTLSCSPISGHRSVSWYQQTPGQGLQFLFEYFSETQRNKGNFPGRFSGRQFSNSRSEMNVSTLELGDSALYLCASSRSGNTEAFFGQGTRLTVV.

V is TRBV28 and J is TRBJ1-2, with TRBD1 identical over 8 bases. The CDR3 loop spans 14 amino acids. The junction had 7 bases not matched to a gene; V was cut back by 6 bases and J by 4 bases. Per germline, CDR1 MDHEN and CDR2 SYDVKM. CDR3 nucleotides: TGTGCCAGCAGCTCGCAGGGGGCTGTCTATGGCTACACCTTC. This gives the protein CASSSQGAVYGYTF.

The CDR3 sequence is CASGGTGYTEAFF. CDR3 in DNA: TGTGCCAGCGGCGGGACAGGGTATACTGAAGCTTTCTTT. V is TRBV2 and J is TRBJ1-1; 9 nucleotides line up with TRBD1. V lost 8 bases to trimming and J lost 5 bases; unmatched junction nucleotides: 6. The CDR3 loop spans 13 amino acids. Germline CDR1 reads SNHLY; CDR2 reads FYNNEI.

The rearrangement uses TRBV6-2 or TRBV6-3 and TRBJ2-3; 7 bases match TRBD1. V lost 6 bases to trimming and J lost 3 bases; unmatched junction nucleotides: 12. CDR3 length: 16 residues. Germline lookup yields CDR1 MNHEY and CDR2 SVGEGT. CDR3 DNA: TGTGCCAGCAGCCCCGGGACAGCTTCTTTAACAGATACGCAGTATTTT. This gives the protein CASSPGTASLTDTQYF.